This record looks at one TCR beta chain sequence and its context. Its specificity is not known. The sample comes from a study of cytomegalovirus exposure and HLA in healthy donors. Study details: One earlier analysis, a look at about 179 million T cells, found 117 million unique TCR beta sequences.

This PCR relied on a set of 60 Vbeta primers and 13 Jbeta primers. TCRdb's copy holds only in-frame clones and misses some; the assay was immunoSEQ multiplex PCR. The sample comprises 95,000 to 150,000 clones, about 80% of which are singletons, and roughly 3.6% rests with the top ten. The CDR3 is made up of 14 amino acids. The V segment lost 3 bases and the J segment 5 bases; nucleotides outside the gene matches: 6. Per germline, CDR1 KGHSH and CDR2 LQKENI. General study results and limits: The study dropped some indistinguishable V segments, TRBV6-2 and TRBV6-3 among them. It was 164 TCR beta chains that were listed as cytomegalovirus-associated.

The rearrangement joins TRBV18 to TRBJ1-1; 7 bases align to TRBD1. This clonotype originated in a man younger than 40 in good health and CMV-seronegative. Input material: PBMCs. CDR3 amino acids: CASSPYRGGTEAFF. DNA for the CDR3: TGTGCCAGCTCACCTTACAGGGGTGGGACTGAAGCTTTCTTT. The full variable domain, rest sourced from reference TRBV18 and TRBJ1-1, is NAGVMQNPRHLVRRRGQEARLRCSPMKGHSHVYWYRQLPEEGLKFMVYLQKENIIDESGMPKERFSAEFPKEGPSILRIQQVVRGDSAAYFCASSPYRGGTEAFFGQGTRLTVV.